This TCR beta chain was sequenced for a study of tumor-infiltrating lymphocytes in primary liver carcinoma. Across the study: With diameters of about 4 to 11 cm, tumors were stage T1-T3 N0M0.

TCR beta cDNA was reverse-transcribed from about 0.45 ug of total RNA. The reaction used a constant-region primer and ProtoScript II reverse transcriptase. What produced the TCR beta libraries was three nested multiplex PCR rounds using slightly modified ARM-PCR. The first two PCR rounds, approximately 10 cycles each, used TRBV1-TRBV30 forward primers and a C-beta reverse primer. Each CDR3 protein gets one entry after TCRdb re-called the multiplex PCR reads with MiXCR. The sample consists of 99,000 or so distinct CDR3 sequences, over 55% of them appearing once. DNA and RNA were both co-extracted from approximately 20-30 mg of bulk tissue that had not been sorted. Each sampled tumor had five separate regions taken from it. Tumor samples each held over 80% viable tumor cells. This clonotype was seen at least ten times. The antigen is undetermined. Study observations and caveats: Researchers report that only about 7.5-25% of top clones turned up in all five tumor regions.

The CDR3 has 13 amino acids. V was trimmed by 3 bases and J by 3 bases, leaving 6 bases between them. Input material: liver tumor tissue from sampling region 5. Subset described: tumor region T5, tumor centre. The chain recombines TRBV12-3 or TRBV12-4 with TRBJ1-5; D not resolved. The sequence derives from a woman aged 60-75 years with primary liver carcinoma and hepatitis B virus infection. For the CDR3, the DNA is TGTGCCAGCAGTTTCGGCGTCAATCAGCCCCAGCATTTT. This translates into CASSFGVNQPQHF.